The 6 T cell receptor beta chains reported below all come from one sample, sequenced in a study of cytomegalovirus exposure and HLA in healthy donors. Amplification used 60 Vbeta primers and 13 Jbeta primers. Some clones are missing from TCRdb's copy, which holds only in-frame ones; the method was immunoSEQ multiplex PCR. The sample contains some 200,000 clones, around 79% of which appear only once. The sample consisted of PBMCs. The receptors were gathered from a man between 18 and 29 years old in good health and CMV-seronegative.

The rearrangement links TRBV19 to TRBJ1-1, with 7 bases lining up with TRBD1. The CDR3 runs 13 residues. Germline values: CDR1 LNHDA, CDR2 SQIVND (reference sequence). V dropped 5 bases and J dropped 3; count of bases not matched to a gene: 3. The CDR3 spells CASSSDRDTEAFF. In nucleotides, the CDR3 is TGTGCCAGTAGTTCAGACAGGGACACTGAAGCTTTCTTT.

The chain links TRBV15 to TRBJ1-5; D perhaps matches TRBD1 (5 bases). V lost 4 bases and J lost 0, with 7 bases in between. The CDR3 sequence is 14 residues long. The germline V gene has CDR1 LNHNV and CDR2 YYDKDF (reference sequence). CDR3 region: CATSTDISNQPQHF. DNA of the CDR3: TGTGCCACCAGCACGGACATTAGCAATCAGCCCCAGCATTTT.

This clone is a singleton in its sample. The CDR3 reads CASSLGVTGGTDTQYF. CDR3 DNA sequence: TGTGCCAGCAGCTTAGGGGTGACAGGCGGCACAGATACGCAGTATTTT. The chain carries TRBV7-9 and TRBJ2-3, with D perhaps matching TRBD1 (6 bases). Deletions cut 1 base from V and 1 base from J, with 12 bases between. Germline V lookup: CDR1 SEHNR, CDR2 FQNEAQ (reference sequence). The CDR3 is made up of 16 amino acids.

V is TRBV5-4 and J is TRBJ1-1; TRBD1 aligns across 8 bases. The ends lost 4 bases at V and 3 bases at J; junction bases unmatched: 5. Germline CDR1 is SGHNT and CDR2 is YYREEE (reference sequence). The CDR3 spans 14 residues. CDR3 loop: CASSDRGRDTEAFF. In DNA form, the CDR3 reads TGTGCCAGCAGCGACAGGGGCCGGGACACTGAAGCTTTCTTT. The whole variable domain, remainder taken from reference TRBV5-4 and TRBJ1-1, is ETGVTQSPTHLIKTRGQQVTLRCSSQSGHNTVSWYQQALGQGPQFIFQYYREEENGRGNFPPRFSGLQFPNYSSELNVNALELDDSALYLCASSDRGRDTEAFFGQGTRLTVV.

This clone was counted once. The genes are TRBV11-2 and TRBJ2-3, with D hard to call. Germline-derived CDR1 and CDR2 are SGHAT and FQNNGV. The CDR3 totals 12 residues. V lost 1 base and J 4 bases, leaving 3 bases between the germline ends. As DNA, the CDR3 is TGTGCCAGCAGCTTAGCTCCAGATACGCAGTATTTT. It yields the protein CASSLAPDTQYF.

This sequence joins TRBV25-1 and TRBJ2-3; D possibly corresponds to TRBD2 (6 bases). Germline CDR1 is MGHDK and CDR2 is SYGVNS. V was trimmed by 1 base and J by 3 bases, leaving 14 bases between them. The CDR3 extends over 16 amino acids. CDR3 sequence (DNA): TGTGCCAGCAGTGAATTCCCGGGAGTAGGTACAGATACGCAGTATTTT. It is translated as CASSEFPGVGTDTQYF.